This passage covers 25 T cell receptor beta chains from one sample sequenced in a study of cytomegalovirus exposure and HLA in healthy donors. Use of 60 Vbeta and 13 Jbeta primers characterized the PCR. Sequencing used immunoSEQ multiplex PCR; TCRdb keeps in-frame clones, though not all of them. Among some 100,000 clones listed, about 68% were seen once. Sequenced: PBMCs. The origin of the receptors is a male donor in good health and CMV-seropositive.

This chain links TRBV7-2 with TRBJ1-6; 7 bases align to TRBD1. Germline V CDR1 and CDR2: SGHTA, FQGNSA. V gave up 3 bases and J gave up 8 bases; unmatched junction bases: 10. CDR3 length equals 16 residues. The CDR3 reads CASSFRWTGPDSPLHF. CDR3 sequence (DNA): TGTGCCAGCAGCTTCCGGTGGACAGGACCGGATTCACCCCTCCACTTT.

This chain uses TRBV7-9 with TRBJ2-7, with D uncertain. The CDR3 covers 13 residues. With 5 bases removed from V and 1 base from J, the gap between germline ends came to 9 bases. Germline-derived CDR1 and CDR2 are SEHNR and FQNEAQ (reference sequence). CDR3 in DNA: TGTGCCAGCAGCCGGTTTGTGTCCTACGAGCAGTACTTC. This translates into CASSRFVSYEQYF.

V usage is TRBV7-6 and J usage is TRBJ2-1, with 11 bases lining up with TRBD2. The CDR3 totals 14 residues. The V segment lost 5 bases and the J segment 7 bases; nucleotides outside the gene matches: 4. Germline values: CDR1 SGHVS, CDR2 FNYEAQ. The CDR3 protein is CASSHRLAGNEQFF. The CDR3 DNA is TGTGCCAGCAGCCACCGACTAGCGGGGAATGAGCAGTTCTTC. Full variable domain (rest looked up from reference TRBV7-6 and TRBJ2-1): GAGVSQSPRYKVTKRGQDVALRCDPISGHVSLYWYRQALGQGPEFLTYFNYEAQQDKSGLPNDRFSAERPEGSISTLTIQRTEQRDSAMYRCASSHRLAGNEQFFGPGTRLTVL.

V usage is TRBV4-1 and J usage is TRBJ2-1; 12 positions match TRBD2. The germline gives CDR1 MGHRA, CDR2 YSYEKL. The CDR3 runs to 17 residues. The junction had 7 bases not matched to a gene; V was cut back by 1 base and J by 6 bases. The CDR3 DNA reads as TGCGCCAGCAGCCAAGCAAACCTAGCGGGGGGGGTCAATGAGCAGTTCTTC. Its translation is CASSQANLAGGVNEQFF.

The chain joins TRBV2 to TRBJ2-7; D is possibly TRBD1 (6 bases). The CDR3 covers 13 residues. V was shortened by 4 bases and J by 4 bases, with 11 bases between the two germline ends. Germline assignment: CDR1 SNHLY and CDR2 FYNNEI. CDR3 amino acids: CASSAPQGYEQYF. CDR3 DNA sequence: TGTGCCAGCAGTGCCCCCCAGGGGTACGAGCAGTACTTC.

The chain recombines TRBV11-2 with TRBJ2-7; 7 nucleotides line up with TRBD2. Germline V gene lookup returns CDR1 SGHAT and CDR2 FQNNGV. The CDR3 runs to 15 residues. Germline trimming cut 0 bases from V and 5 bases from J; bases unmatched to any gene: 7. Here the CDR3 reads CASSLEASGAHEQYF. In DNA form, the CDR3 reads TGTGCCAGCAGCTTAGAGGCAAGCGGGGCCCACGAGCAGTACTTC.

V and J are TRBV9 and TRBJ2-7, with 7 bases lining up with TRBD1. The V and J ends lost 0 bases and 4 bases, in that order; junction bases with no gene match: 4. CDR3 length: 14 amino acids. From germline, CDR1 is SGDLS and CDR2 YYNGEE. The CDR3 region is CASSVGKGAYEQYF. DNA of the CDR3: TGTGCCAGCAGCGTAGGAAAGGGGGCTTACGAGCAGTACTTC. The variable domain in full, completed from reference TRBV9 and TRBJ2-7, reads DSGVTQTPKHLITATGQRVTLRCSPRSGDLSVYWYQQSLDQGLQFLIQYYNGEERAKGNILERFSAQQFPDLHSELNLSSLELGDSALYFCASSVGKGAYEQYFGPGTRLTVT.

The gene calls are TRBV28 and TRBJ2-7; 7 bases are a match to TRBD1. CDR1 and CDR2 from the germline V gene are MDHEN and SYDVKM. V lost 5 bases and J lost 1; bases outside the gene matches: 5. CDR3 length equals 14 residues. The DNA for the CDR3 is TGTGCCAGCAGTGCACCGGGACAGTCCTACGAGCAGTACTTC. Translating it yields CASSAPGQSYEQYF.

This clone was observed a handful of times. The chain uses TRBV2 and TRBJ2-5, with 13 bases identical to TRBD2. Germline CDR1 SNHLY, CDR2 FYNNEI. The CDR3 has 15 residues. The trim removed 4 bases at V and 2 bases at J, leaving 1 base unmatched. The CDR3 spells CASSGTSGRQETQYF. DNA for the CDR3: TGTGCCAGCAGTGGGACTAGCGGGAGACAAGAGACCCAGTACTTC.

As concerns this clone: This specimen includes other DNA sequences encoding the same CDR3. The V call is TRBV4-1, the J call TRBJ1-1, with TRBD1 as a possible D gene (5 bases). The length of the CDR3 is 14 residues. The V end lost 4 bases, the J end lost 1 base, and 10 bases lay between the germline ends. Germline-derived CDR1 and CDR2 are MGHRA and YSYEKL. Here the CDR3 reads CASSLDTSNTEAFF. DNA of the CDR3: TGCGCCAGCAGCCTGGACACATCGAACACTGAAGCTTTCTTT.

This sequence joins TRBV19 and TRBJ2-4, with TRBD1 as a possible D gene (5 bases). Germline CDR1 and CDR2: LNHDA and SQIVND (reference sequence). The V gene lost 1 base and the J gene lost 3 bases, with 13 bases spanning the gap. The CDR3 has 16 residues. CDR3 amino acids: CASSIGGAEGKNIQYF. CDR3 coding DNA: TGTGCCAGTAGTATAGGTGGGGCCGAAGGCAAAAACATTCAGTACTTC.

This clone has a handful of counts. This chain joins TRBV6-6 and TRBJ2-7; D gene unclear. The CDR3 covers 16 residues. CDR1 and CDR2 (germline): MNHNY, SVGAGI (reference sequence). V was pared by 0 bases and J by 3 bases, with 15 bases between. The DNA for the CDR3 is TGTGCCAGCAGTTACTCGCCCACTCGAACCCACTACGAGCAGTACTTC. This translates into CASSYSPTRTHYEQYF.

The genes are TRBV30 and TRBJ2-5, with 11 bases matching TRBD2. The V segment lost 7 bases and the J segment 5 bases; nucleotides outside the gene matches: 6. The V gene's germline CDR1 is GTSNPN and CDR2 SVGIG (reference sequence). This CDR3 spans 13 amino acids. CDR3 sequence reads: CAFGTSGGETQYF. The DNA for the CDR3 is TGTGCCTTTGGGACTAGCGGAGGGGAGACCCAGTACTTC.

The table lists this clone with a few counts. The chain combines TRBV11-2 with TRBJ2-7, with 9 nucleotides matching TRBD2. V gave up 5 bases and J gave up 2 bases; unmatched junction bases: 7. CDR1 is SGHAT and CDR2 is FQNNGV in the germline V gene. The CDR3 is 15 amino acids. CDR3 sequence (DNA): TGTGCCAGCAGCCTGGGGACTAGCTCAACCTACGAGCAGTACTTC. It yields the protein CASSLGTSSTYEQYF.

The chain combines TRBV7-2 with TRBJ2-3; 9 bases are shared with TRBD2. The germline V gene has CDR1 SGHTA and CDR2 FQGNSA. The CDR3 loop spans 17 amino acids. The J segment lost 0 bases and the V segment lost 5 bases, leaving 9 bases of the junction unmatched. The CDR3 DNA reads TGTGCCAGCAGCGCTCGTCCGGGACTAGCTAGCACAGATACGCAGTATTTT. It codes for CASSARPGLASTDTQYF. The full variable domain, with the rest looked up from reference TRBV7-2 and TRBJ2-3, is GAGVSQSPSNKVTEKGKDVELRCDPISGHTALYWYRQSLGQGLEFLIYFQGNSAPDKSGLPSDRFSAERTGGSVSTLTIQRTQQEDSAVYLCASSARPGLASTDTQYFGPGTRLTVL.

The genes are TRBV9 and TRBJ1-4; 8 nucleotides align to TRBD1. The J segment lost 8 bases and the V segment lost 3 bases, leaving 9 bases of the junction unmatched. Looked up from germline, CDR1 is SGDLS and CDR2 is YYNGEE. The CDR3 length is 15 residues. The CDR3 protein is CASSGTGQGGEKLFF. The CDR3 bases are TGTGCCAGCAGCGGGACCGGACAGGGCGGGGAAAAACTGTTTTTT.

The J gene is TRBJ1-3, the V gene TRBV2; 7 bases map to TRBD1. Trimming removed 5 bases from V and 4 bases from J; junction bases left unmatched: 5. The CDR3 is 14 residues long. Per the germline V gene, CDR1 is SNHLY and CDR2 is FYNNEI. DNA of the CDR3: TGTGCCAGCAGTAAAAGGGACAGAGGAAACACCATATATTTT. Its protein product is CASSKRDRGNTIYF.

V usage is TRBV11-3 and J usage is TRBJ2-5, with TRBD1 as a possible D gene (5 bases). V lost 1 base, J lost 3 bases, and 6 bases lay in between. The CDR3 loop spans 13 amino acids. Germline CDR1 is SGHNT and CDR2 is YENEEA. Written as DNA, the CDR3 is TGTGCCAGCAGCTTAGTAGGGGAAGAGACCCAGTACTTC. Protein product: CASSLVGEETQYF.

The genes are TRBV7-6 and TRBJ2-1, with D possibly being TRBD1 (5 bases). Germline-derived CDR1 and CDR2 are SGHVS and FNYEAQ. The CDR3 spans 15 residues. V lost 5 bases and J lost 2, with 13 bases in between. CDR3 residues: CASSRAQGPYNEQFF. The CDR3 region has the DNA TGTGCCAGCAGCAGGGCCCAGGGCCCCTACAATGAGCAGTTCTTC. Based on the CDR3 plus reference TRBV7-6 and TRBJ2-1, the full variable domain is GAGVSQSPRYKVTKRGQDVALRCDPISGHVSLYWYRQALGQGPEFLTYFNYEAQQDKSGLPNDRFSAERPEGSISTLTIQRTEQRDSAMYRCASSRAQGPYNEQFFGPGTRLTVL.

In nucleotides, the CDR3 is TGCGCCAGCATCGACATTGGGAATGAGCAGTTCTTC. This translates into CASIDIGNEQFF. The genes are TRBV10-2 and TRBJ2-1; unclear D gene. The CDR3 length is 12 residues. Per germline, CDR1 WSHSY and CDR2 SAAADI. V dropped 7 bases and J dropped 7 bases, with 11 bases sitting between them.

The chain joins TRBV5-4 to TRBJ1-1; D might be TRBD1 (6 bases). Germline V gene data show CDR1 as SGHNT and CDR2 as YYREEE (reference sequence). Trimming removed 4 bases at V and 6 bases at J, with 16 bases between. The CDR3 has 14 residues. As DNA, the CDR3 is TGTGCCAGCAGCGGAAGGGGGGGGGCGGCTGAAGCTTTCTTT. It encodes CASSGRGGAAEAFF.

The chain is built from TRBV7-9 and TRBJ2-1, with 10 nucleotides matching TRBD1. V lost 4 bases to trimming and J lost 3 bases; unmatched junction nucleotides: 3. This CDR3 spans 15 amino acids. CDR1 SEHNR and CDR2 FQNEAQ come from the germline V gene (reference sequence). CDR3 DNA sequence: TGTGCCAGCAGCTCAGGGACAGGGGACTACAATGAGCAGTTCTTC. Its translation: CASSSGTGDYNEQFF. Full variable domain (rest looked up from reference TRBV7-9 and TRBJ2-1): DTGVSQNPRHKITKRGQNVTFRCDPISEHNRLYWYRQTLGQGPEFLTYFQNEAQLEKSRLLSDRFSAERPKGSFSTLEIQRTEQGDSAMYLCASSSGTGDYNEQFFGPGTRLTVL.

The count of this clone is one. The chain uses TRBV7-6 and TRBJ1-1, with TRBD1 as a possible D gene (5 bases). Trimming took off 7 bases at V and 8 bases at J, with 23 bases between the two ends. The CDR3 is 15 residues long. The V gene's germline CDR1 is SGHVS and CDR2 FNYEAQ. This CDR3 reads CASTNSHGRAAEAFF. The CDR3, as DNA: TGTGCCAGCACCAATTCTCATGGCAGGGCTGCAGAAGCTTTCTTT.

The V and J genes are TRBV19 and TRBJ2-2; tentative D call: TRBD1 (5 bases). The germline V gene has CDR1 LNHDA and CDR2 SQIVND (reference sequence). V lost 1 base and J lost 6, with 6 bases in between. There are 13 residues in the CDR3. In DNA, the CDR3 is TGTGCCAGTAGTATAGGGGGCGCCGGGGAGCTGTTTTTT. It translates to CASSIGGAGELFF.

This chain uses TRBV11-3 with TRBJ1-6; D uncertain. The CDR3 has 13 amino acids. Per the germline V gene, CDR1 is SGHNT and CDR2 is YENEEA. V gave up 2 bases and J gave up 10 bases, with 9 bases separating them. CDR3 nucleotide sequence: TGTGCCAGCAGCTTAAGTGCGGCCTCACCCCTCCACTTT. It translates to CASSLSAASPLHF.